This T cell receptor (beta chain) was sequenced for a study of human T cells and chemical hapten exposure. Study-level background: Subjects had 2% DPC placed on 2 cm by 2 cm of upper inner arm skin for sensitization. The upper back received 0.01% DPC by patch testing, with results read at 6 days.

TCRdb re-analysed the RACE reads in MiXCR, keeping a single row per CDR3 protein. This sample yields tens of thousands of distinct CDR3 sequences, of which 8.5% are seen a single time; around 3% belongs to the top ten. Broader study findings: TCRs above 1 in 1000 frequency did not change with DPC sensitization.

The sample's time point: patch test 2, 6 weeks after DPC sensitization. Treatment specified: therapeutic diphenylcyclopropenone sensitization with weekly scalp DPC. The authors' total RNA extraction used unfractionated whole blood. With regard to this clonotype: The antigen remains undetermined.

CDR1 and CDR2 from the germline V gene are SGHDT and YYEEEE. V was trimmed by 2 bases and J by 7 bases, leaving 18 bases between them. The CDR3 is 15 residues long. The J gene is TRBJ1-1, the V gene TRBV5-6; D is possibly TRBD1 (5 bases). The sequenced sample was whole blood, obtained in connection with sensitization to the hapten diphenylcyclopropenone (DPC). The sequence was collected from a woman aged 45-60 years with alopecia areata. Some clones in this sample may be carry-over from other donors' samples. DNA of the CDR3: TGTGCCAGCAGCTTACTGGAGACAGCCAGCTATGAAGCTTTCTTT. Its translation: CASSLLETASYEAFF.